The rows below give T cell receptor beta chains drawn from one sample of a study of blood T cell repertoires in COVID-19. Libraries were prepared by immunoSEQ multiplex PCR; TCRdb keeps only in-frame clonotypes and omits some of them. The sample has about 230,000 clones, approximately 90% seen once; the top ten hold less than 3%. Sequencing used peripheral blood. These receptors were collected from a man aged 25-40 years with COVID-19, enrolled during active disease. CDR3s include the opening cysteine and the closing phenylalanine or tryptophan. Each record gives: V gene, clone size, D gene, J gene, CDR3 DNA, CDR3 protein. The D gene is left open where the match is weak. Clone sizes are given selectively: once, few, many, or a class where the clone is expanded.

V: TRBV19
size: NA
D: TRBD1
J: TRBJ1-1
DNA: TGTGCCAGTAGTAGGAACAGGGGCCCGATGAACACTGAAGCTTTCTTT
CDR3: CASSRNRGPMNTEAFF

V: TRBV5-6
size: NA
D: TRBD1
J: TRBJ2-2
DNA: TGTGCCAGCAGTAGGACAGGGAACACCGGGGAGCTGTTTTTT
CDR3: CASSRTGNTGELFF

V: TRBV27
size: NA
D: NA
J: TRBJ2-1
DNA: TGTGCCAGCAGTTTAGGCGTCTTCCCGGGGAATGAGCAGTTCTTC
CDR3: CASSLGVFPGNEQFF

V: TRBV4-3
size: few
D: TRBD2
J: TRBJ2-1
DNA: TGCGCCAGCAGCCAGGGTGTAGCGGGGAGATACAATGAGCAGTTCTTC
CDR3: CASSQGVAGRYNEQFF

V: TRBV19
size: once
D: NA
J: TRBJ2-7
DNA: TGTGCCAGTGCTCCAGGGGACTCCTACGAGCAGTACTTC
CDR3: CASAPGDSYEQYF

V: TRBV6-5
size: NA
D: TRBD1
J: TRBJ2-7
DNA: TGTGCCAGCAGTTCTCCCCGGACAGGGCGTGGAGAGCAGTACTTC
CDR3: CASSSPRTGRGEQYF

V: TRBV13
size: NA
D: NA
J: TRBJ2-1
DNA: TGTGCCAGCAGCTTATCGGCAGGAGGATACAATGAGCAGTTCTTC
CDR3: CASSLSAGGYNEQFF

V: TRBV10-3
size: once
D: NA
J: TRBJ1-5
DNA: TGTGCCATCAGCAACAGCCCGGATAGCAATCAGCCCCAGCATTTT
CDR3: CAISNSPDSNQPQHF

V: TRBV5-1
size: NA
D: TRBD2
J: TRBJ2-2
DNA: TGCGCCAGCAGCCTGGGACTAGCGGGAGGGCATGCCGGGGAGCTGTTTTTT
CDR3: CASSLGLAGGHAGELFF

V: TRBV6-5
size: NA
D: NA
J: TRBJ2-1
DNA: TGTGCCAGCAGTTACTCGGCAGGCTCCTACAATGAGCAGTTCTTC
CDR3: CASSYSAGSYNEQFF

V: TRBV4-1
size: NA
D: TRBD1
J: TRBJ2-1
DNA: TGCGCCAGCAGCCGAGGGACAGGGACTGAGCAGTTCTTC
CDR3: CASSRGTGTEQFF

V: TRBV5-8
size: NA
D: TRBD2
J: TRBJ2-1
DNA: TGTGCCAGCAGCTTTAAACGGGGGGGGAACAATGAGCAGTTCTTC
CDR3: CASSFKRGGNNEQFF

V: TRBV3-1/TRBV3-2
size: NA
D: NA
J: TRBJ2-1
DNA: TGTGCCAGCAGCCCGTTCGGCCAGGGAAGCAATGAGCAGTTCTTC
CDR3: CASSPFGQGSNEQFF

V: TRBV30
size: NA
D: NA
J: TRBJ1-1
DNA: TGTGCCTGGAGCCGATCGAGCACTGAAGCTTTCTTT
CDR3: CAWSRSSTEAFF

V: TRBV4-3
size: NA
D: TRBD2
J: TRBJ2-2
DNA: TGCGCCAGCAGCCAAGAAGGAGCGGGGGCCGTCACCGGGGAGCTGTTTTTT
CDR3: CASSQEGAGAVTGELFF

V: TRBV18
size: NA
D: TRBD1
J: TRBJ1-2
DNA: TGTGCCAGCTCACCCGACAGGGCCCGGGATGGCTACACCTTC
CDR3: CASSPDRARDGYTF

V: TRBV7-8
size: NA
D: NA
J: TRBJ2-7
DNA: TGTGCCAGCAGCTCCGACTACAGCTCCTACGAGCAGTACTTC
CDR3: CASSSDYSSYEQYF

V: TRBV5-1
size: NA
D: NA
J: TRBJ2-3
DNA: TGCGCCAGCAGCTTTGTCGCGCAGGGCGCAGGGGTCACAGATACGCAGTATTTT
CDR3: CASSFVAQGAGVTDTQYF

V: TRBV19
size: NA
D: TRBD1
J: TRBJ1-5
DNA: TGTGCCAGTAGTATACAGGGGGGATCCAATCAGCCCCAGCATTTT
CDR3: CASSIQGGSNQPQHF

V: TRBV6-2/TRBV6-3
size: NA
D: NA
J: TRBJ2-1
DNA: TGTGCCAGCAGTTACTCGGCGACTAGTCCCTACAATGAGCAGTTCTTC
CDR3: CASSYSATSPYNEQFF

V: TRBV3-1/TRBV3-2
size: NA
D: TRBD1
J: TRBJ1-1
DNA: TGTGCCAGCAGCCAAGGACAGGGGAATCGGGGTGCAGAAGCTTTCTTT
CDR3: CASSQGQGNRGAEAFF

V: TRBV7-2
size: once
D: TRBD2
J: TRBJ2-7
DNA: TGTGCCAGCAGCCCAGGGGGTAGCGGGAGAATCGACGAGCAGTACTTC
CDR3: CASSPGGSGRIDEQYF

V: TRBV5-1
size: NA
D: TRBD2
J: TRBJ2-7
DNA: TGCGCCAGCAGCAAAGGACTAGCGGGAGGGTTCACATACGAGCAGTACTTC
CDR3: CASSKGLAGGFTYEQYF

V: TRBV2
size: NA
D: TRBD1
J: TRBJ2-7
DNA: TGTGCCAGCAGAACCGGGACAGGGCGGGAGCAGTACTTC
CDR3: CASRTGTGREQYF

V: TRBV6-5
size: NA
D: TRBD1
J: TRBJ1-2
DNA: TGTGCCAGCAATAGCGGACAGGGACGTTATGGCTACACCTTC
CDR3: CASNSGQGRYGYTF

V: TRBV30
size: NA
D: TRBD1
J: TRBJ1-5
DNA: TGTGCCTGGAGTGAGGGATCAGGGGGCCGGCAGCCCCAGCATTTT
CDR3: CAWSEGSGGRQPQHF

V: TRBV6-2/TRBV6-3
size: NA
D: TRBD1
J: TRBJ1-5
DNA: TGTGCCAGCAGTTCGCAGGCAAAAGCCGGGACAGCCCAAATTAATCAGCCCCAGCATTTT
CDR3: CASSSQAKAGTAQINQPQHF

V: TRBV6-5
size: NA
D: TRBD1
J: TRBJ1-5
DNA: TGTGCCAGCAGGACAGGGGGAAGCAATCAGCCCCAGCATTTT
CDR3: CASRTGGSNQPQHF

V: TRBV28
size: once
D: NA
J: TRBJ1-4
DNA: TGTGCCAGCAGCCCCCCTGCAACTAATGAAAAACTGTTTTTT
CDR3: CASSPPATNEKLFF

V: TRBV5-4
size: few
D: TRBD1
J: TRBJ2-1
DNA: TGTGCCAGCAGCTGGGGGCGGGACAGGGGGTACAATGAGCAGTTCTTC
CDR3: CASSWGRDRGYNEQFF

V: TRBV4-3
size: NA
D: TRBD1
J: TRBJ2-7
DNA: TGCGCCAGCAGACTCCGGGACAGGGGGCCCTACGAGCAGTACTTC
CDR3: CASRLRDRGPYEQYF

V: TRBV12-5
size: NA
D: TRBD1
J: TRBJ1-6
DNA: TGTGCTAGTGGTTCGGGACAGGGGAATTCACCCCTCCACTTT
CDR3: CASGSGQGNSPLHF

V: TRBV29-1
size: NA
D: NA
J: TRBJ1-1
DNA: TGCAGCGCCGGACACGCGATTGAAGCTTTCTTT
CDR3: CSAGHAIEAFF

V: TRBV12-3/TRBV12-4
size: NA
D: NA
J: TRBJ2-7
DNA: TGTGCCAGCAGTTTAGGGATCGGGGACGAGCAGTACTTC
CDR3: CASSLGIGDEQYF

V: TRBV4-2
size: NA
D: NA
J: TRBJ2-2
DNA: TGTGCCAGCAGCCGACAGACCGGTGAGAACACCGGGGAGCTGTTTTTT
CDR3: CASSRQTGENTGELFF

V: TRBV6-6
size: NA
D: NA
J: TRBJ1-1
DNA: TGTGCCAGCAGTTACTCGGGGGGGAACACTGAAGCTTTCTTT
CDR3: CASSYSGGNTEAFF

V: TRBV29-1
size: NA
D: NA
J: TRBJ1-1
DNA: TGCAGCGGATTGACTGGGAACACTGAAGCTTTCTTT
CDR3: CSGLTGNTEAFF

V: TRBV6-5
size: NA
D: NA
J: TRBJ2-6
DNA: TGTGCCAGCAGTCCTCTGTCGGGGGCCAACGTCCTGACTTTC
CDR3: CASSPLSGANVLTF

V: TRBV10-3
size: NA
D: TRBD2
J: TRBJ2-2
DNA: TGTGCCATCAGTGAGTCGTGGGCTAGCGGGAACACCGGGGAGCTGTTTTTT
CDR3: CAISESWASGNTGELFF

V: TRBV19
size: once
D: NA
J: TRBJ1-1
DNA: TGTGCCAGTAGTATAAGGCGGATAAACACTGAAGCTTTCTTT
CDR3: CASSIRRINTEAFF

V: TRBV7-9
size: NA
D: TRBD1
J: TRBJ1-2
DNA: TGTGCCAGCAGCCGTTGGGACAGAAAAAACTATGGCTACACCTTC
CDR3: CASSRWDRKNYGYTF

V: TRBV6-5
size: NA
D: TRBD1
J: TRBJ2-1
DNA: TGTGCCAGCAACCGGGGACAGGGTAACAATGAGCAGTTCTTC
CDR3: CASNRGQGNNEQFF

V: TRBV7-3
size: once
D: NA
J: TRBJ1-2
DNA: TGTGCCAGCTACAGGACACACCTGGAGGGCTACACCTTC
CDR3: CASYRTHLEGYTF

V: TRBV27
size: NA
D: NA
J: TRBJ1-1
DNA: TGTGCCAGCAGTTTATTCCTCGGGGGCACTGAAGCTTTCTTT
CDR3: CASSLFLGGTEAFF

V: TRBV28
size: NA
D: NA
J: TRBJ1-3
DNA: TGTGCCAGCAGTCAGGGGCATGGTGGAAACACCATATATTTT
CDR3: CASSQGHGGNTIYF